This T cell receptor beta chain appears in the sequencing data of a study of OX40 agonist ivuxolimab in advanced cancers. Study in general: Hepatocellular carcinoma, melanoma, renal cell or head and neck cancer was diagnosed in the dose-escalation patients.

Patients with autoimmune history or systemic immunosuppression were excluded. General study findings and limits: It was also the case that some nonresponders had low normalized T-cell clonal expansion.

Clones were read by immunoSEQ multiplex PCR, and TCRdb kept only the in-frame ones, dropping some. The sample shows tens of thousands of clones, roughly 80% of them seen only once. Points on this clone: Its antigen is unidentified.

Trimming removed 5 bases from V and 5 bases from J, with 15 bases in between. Germline CDR1 and CDR2: SGHTA and FQGNSA. There are 14 residues in the CDR3. Source: CD4+ or CD8+ T cells sorted from blood, taken in a trial of the OX40 agonist ivuxolimab. The chain carries TRBV7-2 and TRBJ1-1; D is unclear. The receptor comes from an adult with an advanced solid tumor such as melanoma, head and neck, liver or kidney cancer. CDR3 DNA: TGTGCCAGCAGCACCTTACGGTCGATAACTGAAGCTTTCTTT. Translation: CASSTLRSITEAFF.